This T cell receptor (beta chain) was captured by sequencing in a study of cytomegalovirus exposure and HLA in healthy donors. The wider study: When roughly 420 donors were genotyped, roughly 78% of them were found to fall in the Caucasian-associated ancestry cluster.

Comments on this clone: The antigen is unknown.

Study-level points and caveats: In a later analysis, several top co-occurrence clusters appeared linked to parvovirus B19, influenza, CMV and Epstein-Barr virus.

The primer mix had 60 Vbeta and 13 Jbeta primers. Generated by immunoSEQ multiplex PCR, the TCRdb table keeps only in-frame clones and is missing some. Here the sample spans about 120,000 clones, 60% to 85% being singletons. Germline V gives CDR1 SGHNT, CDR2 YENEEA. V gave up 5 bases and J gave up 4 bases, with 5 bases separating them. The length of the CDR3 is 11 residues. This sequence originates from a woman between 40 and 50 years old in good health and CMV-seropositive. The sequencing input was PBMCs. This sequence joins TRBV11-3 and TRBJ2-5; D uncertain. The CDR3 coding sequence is TGTGCCAGCAGCGCCGGAGAGACCCAGTACTTC. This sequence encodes CASSAGETQYF.